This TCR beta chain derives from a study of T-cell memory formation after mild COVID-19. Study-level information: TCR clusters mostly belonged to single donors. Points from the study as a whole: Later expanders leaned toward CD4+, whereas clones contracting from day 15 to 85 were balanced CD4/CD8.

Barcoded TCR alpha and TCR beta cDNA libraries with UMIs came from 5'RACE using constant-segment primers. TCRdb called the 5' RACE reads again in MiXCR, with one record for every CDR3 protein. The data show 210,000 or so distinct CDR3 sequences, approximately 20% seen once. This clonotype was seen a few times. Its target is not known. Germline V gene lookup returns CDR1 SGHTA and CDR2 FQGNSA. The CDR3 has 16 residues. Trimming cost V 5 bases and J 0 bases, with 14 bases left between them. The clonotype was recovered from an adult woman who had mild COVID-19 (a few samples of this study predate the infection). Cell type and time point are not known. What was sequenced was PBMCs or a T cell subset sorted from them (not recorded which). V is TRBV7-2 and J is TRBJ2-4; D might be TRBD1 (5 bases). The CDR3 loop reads CASSTTADQAKNIQYF. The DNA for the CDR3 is TGTGCCAGCAGCACGACAGCTGATCAAGCCAAAAACATTCAGTACTTC.